The 3 T cell receptor beta chains reported below all come from one sample, sequenced in a study of regulatory T cells in long-lasting Graves disease. Time point denoted: persistent/refractory GD, antithyroid drugs over 5 years with positive TRAb. The TCR library was prepared using RNA isolated from PBMCs. Researchers made TCR beta libraries by using iRepertoire HTBI primers and running Arm-PCR on CDR3 regions. TCRdb analysed the multiplex PCR reads with MiXCR anew, one entry per CDR3 protein. The sample comprises approximately 350,000 distinct CDR3 sequences, roughly 23% of which are singletons, and less than 30% rests with the top ten. Material: peripheral blood mononuclear cells (PBMCs), obtained when the disease was refractory, from a patient treated with antithyroid drugs. These receptors were obtained from a woman between 35 and 50 years old with Graves disease.

This clonotype has a count of ten or more. V gene TRBV28 combines with J gene TRBJ2-7; 12 bases map to TRBD1. CDR1 and CDR2 (germline): MDHEN, SYDVKM. V lost 8 bases, J lost 7 bases, and 6 bases stayed unmatched. The CDR3 length is 13 residues. In DNA form, the CDR3 reads TGTGCCAGCGCGGGACAGGGGGCGGGTGAGCAGTACTTC. Protein sequence: CASAGQGAGEQYF.

This clonotype has only a few counts. V is TRBV10-3 and J is TRBJ1-4, with D unresolved. The V and J ends lost 0 bases and 11 bases respectively, with 16 bases between them. Per germline, CDR1 ENHRY and CDR2 SYGVKD. The CDR3 runs to 15 residues. As DNA, the CDR3 is TGTGCCATCAGTGAGTCAGGCAGCTCCCTGGGGAAACTGTTTTTT. This codes for CAISESGSSLGKLFF.

This clonotype was recorded many times. The chain links TRBV28 to TRBJ1-5; D gene unclear. With 3 bases removed from V and 15 bases from J, the gap between germline ends came to 15 bases. The CDR3 runs to 12 residues. Germline lookup yields CDR1 MDHEN and CDR2 SYDVKM. The CDR3 DNA is TGTGCCAGCAGTTTTCACCGTCGTGTGGGGCATTTT. As protein: CASSFHRRVGHF.